One T cell receptor beta chain is described in this entry. This record belongs to a study of blood T cell repertoires in COVID-19. Overall study: Specimens from acute and convalescent COVID-19 originated in the United States, Italy and Spain.

Sequencing used immunoSEQ multiplex PCR; TCRdb keeps in-frame clones, though not all of them. The sample records some 100,000 clones, about 88% being singletons. Germline CDR1 is SNHLY and CDR2 is FYNNEI. The CDR3 runs 15 residues. V lost 4 bases and J 5 bases, leaving 17 bases between the germline ends. The sequenced sample consisted of peripheral blood. The rearrangement links TRBV2 to TRBJ2-5; the D gene is possibly TRBD1 (7 bases). The sequence derives from a man aged 25-45 years in a cohort sampled during active COVID-19. The CDR3 coding sequence is TGTGCCAGCAGTGCGATTCGGACAGGAGGGGAGACCCAGTACTTC. It encodes CASSAIRTGGETQYF.